This T cell receptor (beta chain) derives from a study of blood T cell repertoires in COVID-19. Study-wide context: Donors in the United States, Italy and Spain gave samples during acute or convalescent COVID-19. PBMCs, B-cell-depleted T cells, or T cells were the source of the cDNA or gDNA that made up the material.

Methods used by the authors: From reference gene primer amplification, estimates of nucleated cell counts were derived. TCRdb's table, derived via immunoSEQ multiplex PCR, lists solely in-frame clones and lacks some. V and J calls and clone size are given by that table; D and trimming were obtained from the DNA. The table has under 250,000 clones, nearly 85% seen once. Sequences were obtained from peripheral blood. The receptor's source is a human donor in a cohort sampled during active COVID-19.

CDR3 DNA sequence: TGTGCCAGCAGCTGGGGAGGAGCGTCGGGCACTGAAGCTTTCTTT. The encoded protein is CASSWGGASGTEAFF. The chain joins TRBV5-5 to TRBJ1-1; the D is unclear. Trimming stripped 3 bases from V and 4 bases from J, with 16 bases between. The CDR3 runs 15 residues. The V gene's germline CDR1 is SGHKS and CDR2 YYEKEE (reference sequence).